This passage covers 29 T cell receptor beta chains from one sample sequenced in a study of shared clonotypes between healthy human individuals. TCRdb's table, derived via immunoSEQ multiplex PCR, lists solely in-frame clones and lacks some. The data hold over a million clones, with around three quarters observed a single time. The source material was memory CD4+ T cells from PBMCs. Subset indicated: CD45RA-negative fraction. The receptor set was obtained from a man in his late teens or twenties in good health. Some clones in this sample may be carry-over from other donors' samples.

This chain links TRBV19 with TRBJ2-5, with 12 positions matching TRBD2. Germline CDR1 is LNHDA and CDR2 is SQIVND (reference sequence). V was clipped by 8 bases and J by 4 bases; unmatched bases: 2. The CDR3 is 13 residues long. In nucleotides, the CDR3 is TGTGCCAGTCGGACTAGCGGGACAGAGACCCAGTACTTC. It is translated as CASRTSGTETQYF.

V and J are TRBV19 and TRBJ2-1; 10 bases map to TRBD2. V was pared by 4 bases and J by 2 bases, with 5 bases of the junction left unmatched. Per the germline V gene, CDR1 is LNHDA and CDR2 is SQIVND (reference sequence). The CDR3 spans 16 residues. This chain's CDR3 is CASSTGLAATYNEQFF. The CDR3 DNA reads TGTGCCAGTAGTACCGGACTAGCGGCAACCTACAATGAGCAGTTCTTC.

This clone appeared a single time. The gene calls are TRBV15 and TRBJ1-4; D gene unclear. The germline V gene encodes CDR1 LNHNV and CDR2 YYDKDF (reference sequence). With 0 bases removed from V and 5 bases from J, the gap between germline ends came to 7 bases. This CDR3 contains 14 residues. The CDR3 sequence: CATSRDLGNEKLFF. The CDR3 DNA is TGTGCCACCAGCAGAGATCTAGGGAATGAAAAACTGTTTTTT.

About this clone: A clone one base away is much larger, so this may be a read error. This sample also contains other DNA sequences that code for the same CDR3. The chain combines TRBV28 with TRBJ2-3; D remains ambiguous. V shed 6 bases and J shed 2 bases, with 6 bases lying between them. The germline V gene encodes CDR1 MDHEN and CDR2 SYDVKM. The CDR3 loop spans 12 amino acids. The CDR3: CASSPSTDTQYF. The CDR3 DNA reads as TGTGCCAGCAGCCCCTCCACAGATACGCAGTATTTT.

The gene calls are TRBV7-3 and TRBJ2-2; TRBD1 agrees at 7 bases. The CDR3 sequence is 16 residues long. Germline assignment: CDR1 SGHTA and CDR2 FQGTGA. V lost 5 bases, J lost 5 bases, and 11 bases stayed unmatched. The CDR3 DNA is TGTGCCAGCAGCCCGACGGGGACAGTTTATACCGGGGAGCTGTTTTTT. Translation gives CASSPTGTVYTGELFF.

This chain joins TRBV19 and TRBJ2-5, with 10 bases that match TRBD1. Trimming took 8 bases from V and 0 from J; bases not matched to a gene: 12. Looked up from germline, CDR1 is LNHDA and CDR2 is SQIVND (reference sequence). The CDR3 consists of 17 residues. The CDR3 region has the DNA TGTGCCAGTTCCGCGGAAGGACAGGGGGAGTACCAAGAGACCCAGTACTTC. Translation: CASSAEGQGEYQETQYF.

Comments on this clone: A far larger clone is just one base off, so this is likely a read error. This sample includes further DNA sequences coding for the same CDR3. The gene calls are TRBV30 and TRBJ1-1; weak D call: TRBD1 (6 bases). Germline CDR1 and CDR2: GTSNPN and SVGIG (reference sequence). There are 11 residues in the CDR3. The CDR3, as DNA: TGTGCTTGGAGTGTACACAGGGCCGCCTTCTTT. It yields the protein CAWSVHRAAFF.

The chain joins TRBV28 to TRBJ1-3; TRBD1 might be the D (5 bases). Between the trimmed V and J ends, which lost 6 bases and 0 bases, there was a span of 15 bases. The CDR3 is 16 residues long. Germline V CDR1 and CDR2: MDHEN, SYDVKM. CDR3 in amino acids: CASRGGTAISGNTIYF. In DNA, the CDR3 is TGTGCCAGCAGGGGGGGTACAGCTATCTCTGGAAACACCATATATTTT.

The rearrangement links TRBV28 to TRBJ1-2; D might be TRBD1 (6 bases). Germline V gene data show CDR1 as MDHEN and CDR2 as SYDVKM. The CDR3 contains 15 residues. V was trimmed by 6 bases and J by 0 bases, leaving 14 bases between them. CDR3 sequence: CASSSGQISNYGYTF. In DNA form, the CDR3 reads TGTGCCAGCAGCTCTGGACAGATCTCTAACTATGGCTACACCTTC.

Only one count was recorded for this clone. The chain has TRBV5-4 and TRBJ2-3; D gene unclear. The V end lost 0 bases, the J end lost 6 bases, and 11 bases lay between the germline ends. Looked up from germline, CDR1 is SGHNT and CDR2 is YYREEE (reference sequence). The length of the CDR3 is 14 residues. CDR3: CASSLGGRWDTQYF. CDR3 in DNA: TGTGCCAGCAGCTTGGGAGGCCGCTGGGATACGCAGTATTTT.

The chain recombines TRBV5-4 with TRBJ2-7; D is undetermined. This CDR3 comprises 12 residues. CDR1 and CDR2 from the germline V gene are SGHNT and YYREEE (reference sequence). V was trimmed by 0 bases and J by 3 bases, leaving 4 bases between them. This CDR3 reads CASSLGLYEQYF. As DNA, the CDR3 is TGTGCCAGCAGCTTGGGACTCTACGAGCAGTACTTC.

The chain employs TRBV5-1 and TRBJ2-2, with a tentative D call TRBD2 (5 bases). V was shortened by 1 base and J by 2 bases, with 6 bases between the two germline ends. Looked up from germline, CDR1 is SGHRS and CDR2 is YFSETQ. This CDR3 has 14 amino acids. CDR3 DNA sequence: TGCGCCAGCAGCTTGAGACTAAACACCGGGGAGCTGTTTTTT. This codes for CASSLRLNTGELFF.

With respect to this clone: A read error may be the cause here, since a much bigger clone is one base away. The chain carries TRBV2 and TRBJ2-5; D unclear. The J call may be in error: the DNA end matches TRBJ2-7 better. Germline assignment: CDR1 SNHLY and CDR2 FYNNEI. The CDR3 length is 11 residues. The CDR3 protein is CASSNSYEQYF. The CDR3 DNA reads TGTGCCAGCAGCAACTCCTACGAGCAGTACTTC.

The V gene is TRBV5-8, the J gene TRBJ2-7; 13 bases align to TRBD2. Germline V lookup: CDR1 SGHTS, CDR2 YDEGEE. The CDR3 loop spans 14 amino acids. After removal of 4 bases from V and 6 bases from J, the junction contained 4 bases not matched to a gene. The CDR3 spells CASSRLAGGSEQYF. CDR3 nucleotide sequence: TGTGCCAGCAGCCGACTAGCGGGAGGAAGCGAGCAGTACTTC.

The J gene is TRBJ1-1, the V gene TRBV28; D gene uncertain. This CDR3 spans 12 amino acids. Trimming removed 1 base from V and 6 bases from J, with 6 bases in between. Germline V gives CDR1 MDHEN, CDR2 SYDVKM. CDR3 residues: CASSLFYSEAFF. The CDR3 DNA sequence: TGTGCCAGCAGTTTATTTTACTCTGAAGCTTTCTTT.

The chain couples TRBV6-1 to TRBJ1-1; D might be TRBD1 (5 bases). Deletions cut 7 bases from V and 4 bases from J, with 19 bases between. Germline V gene lookup returns CDR1 MNHNS and CDR2 SASEGT. This CDR3 comprises 15 residues. The CDR3 loop reads CASTRPGPAGTEAFF. The CDR3 nucleotides read TGTGCCAGCACTAGACCGGGACCTGCAGGCACTGAAGCTTTCTTT.

The sample holds many counts of this clone. This sample also contains other DNA sequences that code for the same CDR3. The chain has TRBV7-2 and TRBJ1-1; D is undetermined. This CDR3 region has 13 residues. The germline V gene has CDR1 SGHTA and CDR2 FQGNSA. Trimming took off 3 bases at V and 0 bases at J, with 5 bases between the two ends. CDR3 nucleotide sequence: TGTGCCAGCAGCTTCAGGATGAACACTGAAGCTTTCTTT. Its translation is CASSFRMNTEAFF.

The rearrangement uses TRBV29-1 and TRBJ2-3, with TRBD1 identical over 8 bases. The CDR3 covers 14 residues. CDR1 SQVTM and CDR2 ANQGSEA come from the germline V gene. Germline trimming cut 6 bases from V and 3 bases from J; bases unmatched to any gene: 8. DNA of the CDR3: TGCAGCGTGAAGCCGGACAGGGCAACAGATACGCAGTATTTT. Protein sequence: CSVKPDRATDTQYF.

The gene calls are TRBV7-3 and TRBJ1-5; 7 bases match TRBD1. J was trimmed by 0 bases and V by 3 bases; bases with no gene match: 8. Germline CDR1 and CDR2: SGHTA and FQGTGA. This CDR3 has 17 amino acids. The chain's CDR3 is CASSLPPDRYSNQPQHF. CDR3 sequence (DNA): TGTGCCAGCAGCTTGCCTCCGGACAGGTATAGCAATCAGCCCCAGCATTTT.

CDR3 sequence: CAISDIAGGNYGYTF. DNA for the CDR3: TGTGCCATCAGTGATATCGCAGGGGGAAACTATGGCTACACCTTC. The chain combines TRBV10-3 with TRBJ1-2; 7 bases line up with TRBD1. Germline V gives CDR1 ENHRY, CDR2 SYGVKD. The CDR3 length is 15 residues. The junction had 6 bases not matched to a gene; V was cut back by 3 bases and J by 2 bases.

This clone was observed at least ten times. The chain uses TRBV2 and TRBJ2-5, with 12 bases aligning to TRBD2. Germline V gives CDR1 SNHLY, CDR2 FYNNEI. The CDR3 covers 15 residues. The J segment lost 7 bases and the V segment lost 6 bases, leaving 9 bases of the junction unmatched. The chain's CDR3 is CASRETSGSIGTQYF. The DNA of the CDR3 is TGTGCCAGCAGGGAGACTAGCGGGAGTATTGGGACCCAGTACTTC. The complete variable domain, with remaining parts taken from reference TRBV2 and TRBJ2-5, reads EPEVTQTPSHQVTQMGQEVILRCVPISNHLYFYWYRQILGQKVEFLVSFYNNEISEKSEIFDDQFSVERPDGSNFTLKIRSTKLEDSAMYFCASRETSGSIGTQYFGPGTRLLVL.

This rearrangement joins TRBV2 to TRBJ1-1; TRBD1 is a possible D gene (5 bases). The CDR3 loop spans 15 amino acids. V was clipped by 2 bases and J by 8 bases, with 18 bases between them. Germline values: CDR1 SNHLY, CDR2 FYNNEI. The CDR3 sequence: CASSESGVWGPEAFF. CDR3 sequence (DNA): TGTGCCAGCAGTGAAAGTGGTGTTTGGGGCCCCGAAGCTTTCTTT.

This chain joins TRBV25-1 and TRBJ2-1; maybe TRBD2 (6 bases). Trimming took 6 bases from V and 5 from J, leaving 23 bases between them. CDR3 length equals 17 residues. Germline CDR1 and CDR2: MGHDK and SYGVNS. CDR3 residues: CASSPRGGKGPHNEQFF. For the CDR3, the DNA is TGTGCCAGCAGCCCCCGTGGCGGGAAGGGGCCCCACAATGAGCAGTTCTTC.

The rearrangement uses TRBV28 and TRBJ2-6; D is perhaps TRBD2 (5 bases). From germline, CDR1 is MDHEN and CDR2 SYDVKM. V lost 2 bases and J 0 bases, leaving 17 bases between the germline ends. This CDR3 has 19 amino acids. This CDR3 is CASSLIGSTTYSGANVLTF. The CDR3, as DNA: TGTGCCAGCAGTTTAATTGGGAGTACTACTTACTCTGGGGCCAACGTCCTGACTTTC.

This chain connects TRBV6-5 to TRBJ2-1, with 11 nucleotides matching TRBD1. V shed 6 bases, J shed 10 bases, and the junction held 8 bases outside the gene matches. This CDR3 is 14 amino acids long. Germline V CDR1 and CDR2: MNHEY, SVGAGI. CDR3 residues: CASRRDRGGGEQFF. For the CDR3, the DNA is TGTGCCAGCAGAAGGGACAGGGGGGGAGGGGAGCAGTTCTTC.

The CDR3 nucleotides are TGTGCCAGCAGCTCCGGGGTGGGGTATGGCTACACCTTC. This codes for CASSSGVGYGYTF. This sequence joins TRBV7-2 and TRBJ1-2; D remains unclear. This CDR3 has 13 amino acids. Germline assignment: CDR1 SGHTA and CDR2 FQGNSA. Between the trimmed V and J ends, which lost 4 bases and 5 bases, there was a span of 11 bases.

This chain connects TRBV11-2 to TRBJ2-7; 11 nucleotides match TRBD2. The CDR3 contains 15 residues. Germline V gene data show CDR1 as SGHAT and CDR2 as FQNNGV. V shed 5 bases and J 4 bases; nucleotides not matched to a gene: 7. CDR3 in DNA: TGTGCCAGCAGCAGAACTAGCGGGAGTTGGTACGAGCAGTACTTC. Protein product: CASSRTSGSWYEQYF.

The rearrangement uses TRBV5-1 and TRBJ2-7; 7 bases line up with TRBD1. The CDR3 totals 15 residues. Trimming at V came to 4 bases and at J to 2 bases, leaving 9 bases not matched to a gene. The germline gives CDR1 SGHRS, CDR2 YFSETQ. The CDR3 is CASSQHGTDPYEQYF. The DNA of the CDR3 is TGCGCCAGCAGCCAACACGGGACAGACCCCTACGAGCAGTACTTC. Filled out from reference TRBV5-1 and TRBJ2-7, the complete variable domain reads KAGVTQTPRYLIKTRGQQVTLSCSPISGHRSVSWYQQTPGQGLQFLFEYFSETQRNKGNFPGRFSGRQFSNSRSEMNVSTLELGDSALYLCASSQHGTDPYEQYFGPGTRLTVT.

The chain couples TRBV28 to TRBJ2-7; no definite D call. The ends were cut back, 2 bases at V and 7 bases at J, with 6 bases in the middle. Germline V gene lookup returns CDR1 MDHEN and CDR2 SYDVKM. The CDR3 covers 11 residues. The CDR3 DNA reads as TGTGCCAGCAGTTTACGTCAAGAGCAGTACTTC. Protein: CASSLRQEQYF.